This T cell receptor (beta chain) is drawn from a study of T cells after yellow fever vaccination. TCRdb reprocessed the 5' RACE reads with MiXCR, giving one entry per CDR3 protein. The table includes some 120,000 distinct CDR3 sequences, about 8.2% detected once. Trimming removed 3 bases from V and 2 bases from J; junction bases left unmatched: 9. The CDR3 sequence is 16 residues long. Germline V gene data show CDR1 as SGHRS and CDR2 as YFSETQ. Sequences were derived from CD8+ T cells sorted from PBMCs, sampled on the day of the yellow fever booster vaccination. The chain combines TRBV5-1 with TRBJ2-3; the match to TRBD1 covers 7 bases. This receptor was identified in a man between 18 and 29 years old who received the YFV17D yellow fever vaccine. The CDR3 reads CASSWPATGDTDTQYF. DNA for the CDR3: TGCGCCAGCAGCTGGCCGGCCACAGGGGACACAGATACGCAGTATTTT.